This is a list of T cell receptor beta chains from one sample in a study of shared clonotypes between healthy human individuals. Only in-frame clones appear in the TCRdb table, and some are missing; sequencing was by immunoSEQ multiplex PCR. Here the sample spans some 500,000 clones, 77% being singletons. The sequencing sample was made of PBMCs. All receptors come from a middle-aged woman in good health. Some clones in this sample may be carry-over from other donors' samples. Each CDR3 is given with its conserved first and last residue. A D gene is named only where the DNA matches it firmly. Rows may omit the clone size; those that give it use once, few, many or a size class.

CDR3nt,CDR3aa,v_gene,d_gene,j_gene,abundance
TGTGCCAGCAGTTCCAGGGTGCCCCAGTCCTACGAGCAGTACTTC,CASSSRVPQSYEQYF,TRBV27,.,TRBJ2-7,.
TGTGCCAGCAGCTTGAGGACAGGGGGATATTCTGGAAACACCATATATTTT,CASSLRTGGYSGNTIYF,TRBV5-4,TRBD1,TRBJ1-3,.
TGTGCCAGCAGCCAGGGACTAGCGGGAGGAGAGACCCAGTACTTC,CASSQGLAGGETQYF,TRBV7-2,TRBD2,TRBJ2-5,once
TGTGCCAGCAGAAGACAGGGGGTACAAACTGAAGCTTTCTTT,CASRRQGVQTEAFF,TRBV6-5,TRBD1,TRBJ1-1,.
TGTGCCAGCGGTACACGGAATTCACCCCTCCACTTT,CASGTRNSPLHF,TRBV7-6,.,TRBJ1-6,.
TGTGCCAGCGGGGCACTCAACGGATACGAGCAGTACTTC,CASGALNGYEQYF,TRBV2,.,TRBJ2-7,.
TGTGCCAGCAGTGAATATAGGCGCGAACAGCCCCAGCATTTT,CASSEYRREQPQHF,TRBV6-1,.,TRBJ1-5,once
TGTGCCAGCAGCGGGACAGAATCTAATCAGCCCCAGCATTTT,CASSGTESNQPQHF,TRBV2,TRBD1,TRBJ1-5,.
TGTGCCAGCAGTTTACACCCTCTCGGGACCCGACAGAGTGTGCAGTTCTTC,CASSLHPLGTRQSVQFF,TRBV28,.,TRBJ2-1,many
TGTGCCAGCAGGAGCACCGGGGTGGAGGGCAATCAGCCCCAGCATTTT,CASRSTGVEGNQPQHF,TRBV28,.,TRBJ1-5,.
TGTGCCATCAGTGATACAGGTCTCGCCGTCTACGAGCAGTACTTC,CAISDTGLAVYEQYF,TRBV10-3,.,TRBJ2-7,many
TGTGCCTGGGCGAGGGTCGGCTCTGGAAACACCATATATTTT,CAWARVGSGNTIYF,TRBV30,.,TRBJ1-3,many
TGTGCCATCAGTGAGTCTAGCGGGAGGGGACCCAATGAGCAGTTCTTC,CAISESSGRGPNEQFF,TRBV10-3,TRBD2,TRBJ2-1,few
TGTGCCAGCAGTCAAGTGGGGGGGGCTGAAGCTTTCTTT,CASSQVGGAEAFF,TRBV27,.,TRBJ1-1,.
TGCGCCAGCAAGCCTGCGGGAGAGGTCTACAATGAGCAGTTCTTC,CASKPAGEVYNEQFF,TRBV5-1,TRBD2,TRBJ2-1,.
TGTGCCAGCAGCCAGACCTTTGTGGAGACCCAGTACTTC,CASSQTFVETQYF,TRBV13,.,TRBJ2-5,many
TGTGCCAGTAGTATTTCGTACAGGGTGAGATACTCCTACGAGCAGTACTTC,CASSISYRVRYSYEQYF,TRBV19,.,TRBJ2-7,.
TGTGCCAGCTCCAGGGAGGGTCAGCCCCAGCATTTT,CASSREGQPQHF,TRBV28,.,TRBJ1-5,.
TGTGCCAGCAGCCTGGGGAGATCTTCCGGGGAGCTGTTTTTT,CASSLGRSSGELFF,TRBV7-6,.,TRBJ2-2,.
TGTGCCATCAGCGCCAGGGGGATGAATATGAACACCGGGGAGCTGTTTTTT,CAISARGMNMNTGELFF,TRBV10-3,TRBD1,TRBJ2-2,many
TGCAGCGTTGAGGGAGGGAATGAAGCTTTCTTT,CSVEGGNEAFF,TRBV29-1,.,TRBJ1-1,.
TGTGCCAGCAGCTACGGACTAGACGGCAAAGAGACCCAGTACTTC,CASSYGLDGKETQYF,TRBV7-2,TRBD2,TRBJ2-5,.
TGTGCCAGCATTTATAGCGGTTCAAGCTCCTACAATGAGCAGTTCTTC,CASIYSGSSSYNEQFF,TRBV6-5,.,TRBJ2-1,.
TGTGCCAGCAGTGAAGCTCTGGGAACCGGAGCTTTCTTT,CASSEALGTGAFF,TRBV2,.,TRBJ1-1,few
TGCAGCGTGGGGGGGGGCAATCAGCCCCAGCATTTT,CSVGGGNQPQHF,TRBV29-1,.,TRBJ1-5,.
TGTGCCAGCAGTGCCTCCTACGAGCAGTACTTC,CASSASYEQYF,TRBV2,.,TRBJ2-7,.
TGTGCCAGCAGTGACTGGGGAGGTGGGGACACCATATATTTT,CASSDWGGGDTIYF,TRBV6-1,.,TRBJ1-3,.
TGTGCCAGCAGCCGCGACAGGGGACAGGGGGGCTACACCTTC,CASSRDRGQGGYTF,TRBV4-2,TRBD1,TRBJ1-2,.
TGCGCCAGCAGCCAAACACTAGCGGGAGGGTTCGTGACCCAGTACTTC,CASSQTLAGGFVTQYF,TRBV4-1,TRBD2,TRBJ2-5,.
TGTGCCAGCAGTTACCGGACTGCCTCCTCTAATCAGCCCCAGCATTTT,CASSYRTASSNQPQHF,TRBV6-5,.,TRBJ1-5,.
TGCGCCACCAGCTCGGGTAGTGTCACCGGGGAGCTGTTTTTT,CATSSGSVTGELFF,TRBV10-1,.,TRBJ2-2,.